This T cell receptor beta chain stems from a study of T-cell reconstitution after alpha-beta-depleted transplantation in children. Germline V gives CDR1 MNHEY, CDR2 SMNVEV (reference sequence). The CDR3 is 15 amino acids. V trimming: 0 bases; J trimming: 5 bases; junction bases outside the gene matches: 2. This clonotype was counted many times. The authors prepared the TCRbeta library with unique molecular identifiers. TCRdb analysed the PCR reads with MiXCR anew, one entry per CDR3 protein. The sample consists of about 610,000 distinct CDR3 sequences, 10% of them appearing once. The sequence derives from a human donor who donated a stem cell graft to a child with acute myeloid leukemia. The chain combines TRBV27 with TRBJ2-3; 10 positions match TRBD1. Sequenced here: PBMCs from the stem cell graft donor, sampled from the stem cell graft. The CDR3 protein is CASSLSGDRGDTQYF. Here the CDR3 DNA reads TGTGCCAGCAGTTTATCCGGGGACAGGGGAGATACGCAGTATTTT.